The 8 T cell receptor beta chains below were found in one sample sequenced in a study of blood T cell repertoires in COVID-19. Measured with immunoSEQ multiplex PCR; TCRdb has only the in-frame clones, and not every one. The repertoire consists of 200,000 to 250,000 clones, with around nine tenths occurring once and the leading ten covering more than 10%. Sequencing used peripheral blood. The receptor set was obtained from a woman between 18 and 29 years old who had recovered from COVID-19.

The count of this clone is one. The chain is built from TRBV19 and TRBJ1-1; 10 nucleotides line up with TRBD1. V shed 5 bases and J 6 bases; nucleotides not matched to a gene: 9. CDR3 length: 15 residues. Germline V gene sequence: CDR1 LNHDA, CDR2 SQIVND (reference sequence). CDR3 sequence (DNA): TGTGCCAGTAGTCCCTACCGACAGGGGGCGCCTGAAGCTTTCTTT. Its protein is CASSPYRQGAPEAFF.

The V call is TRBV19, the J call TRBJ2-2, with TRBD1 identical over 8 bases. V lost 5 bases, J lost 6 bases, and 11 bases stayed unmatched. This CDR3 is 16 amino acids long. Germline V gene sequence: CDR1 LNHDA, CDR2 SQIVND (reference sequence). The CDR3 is CASSAHPGTGSGELFF. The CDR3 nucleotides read TGTGCCAGTAGTGCCCACCCCGGGACAGGATCCGGGGAGCTGTTTTTT. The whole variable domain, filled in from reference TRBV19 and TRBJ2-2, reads DGGITQSPKYLFRKEGQNVTLSCEQNLNHDAMYWYRQDPGQGLRLIYYSQIVNDFQKGDIAEGYSVSREKKESFPLTVTSAQKNPTAFYLCASSAHPGTGSGELFFGEGSRLTVL.

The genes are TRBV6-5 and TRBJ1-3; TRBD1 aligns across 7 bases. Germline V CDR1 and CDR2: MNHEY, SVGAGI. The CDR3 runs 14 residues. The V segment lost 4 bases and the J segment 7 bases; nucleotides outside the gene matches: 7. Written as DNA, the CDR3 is TGTGCCAGCAGTTCCAGGGACAGTCTCAACACCATATATTTT. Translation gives CASSSRDSLNTIYF.

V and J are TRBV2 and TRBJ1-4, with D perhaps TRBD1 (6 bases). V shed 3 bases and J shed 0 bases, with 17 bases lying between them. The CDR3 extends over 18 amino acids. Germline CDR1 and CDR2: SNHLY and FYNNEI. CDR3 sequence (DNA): TGTGCCAGCAGTGATCAGAGGACAGCCCTTACAACTAATGAAAAACTGTTTTTT. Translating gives CASSDQRTALTTNEKLFF.

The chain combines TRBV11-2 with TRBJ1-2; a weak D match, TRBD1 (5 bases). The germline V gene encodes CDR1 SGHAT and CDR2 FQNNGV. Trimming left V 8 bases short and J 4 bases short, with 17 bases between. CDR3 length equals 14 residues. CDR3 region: CASGPGQFRYGYTF. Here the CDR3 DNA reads TGTGCCAGCGGGCCCGGACAATTCCGCTATGGCTACACCTTC.

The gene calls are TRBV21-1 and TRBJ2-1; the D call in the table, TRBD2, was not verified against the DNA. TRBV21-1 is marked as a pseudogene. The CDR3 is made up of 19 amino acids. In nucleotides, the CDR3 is TGTGCCAGCAGCAAAGGGGCACGGAGGGCTAGCCCCGGGCTAACTGAGCAGTTCTTC. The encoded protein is CASSKGARRASPGLTEQFF.

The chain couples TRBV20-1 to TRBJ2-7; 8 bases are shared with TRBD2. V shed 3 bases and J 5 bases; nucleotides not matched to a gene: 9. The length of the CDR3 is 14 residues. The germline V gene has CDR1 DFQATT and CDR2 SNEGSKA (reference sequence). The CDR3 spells CSASRDSGTHEQYF. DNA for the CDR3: TGCAGTGCTAGTAGAGATAGCGGGACCCACGAGCAGTACTTC.

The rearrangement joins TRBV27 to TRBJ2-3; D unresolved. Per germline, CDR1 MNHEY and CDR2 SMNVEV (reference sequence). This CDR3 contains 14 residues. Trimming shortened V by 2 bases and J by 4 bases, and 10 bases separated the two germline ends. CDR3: CASSLPQVPDTQYF. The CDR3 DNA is TGTGCCAGCAGTTTACCCCAGGTTCCAGATACGCAGTATTTT.